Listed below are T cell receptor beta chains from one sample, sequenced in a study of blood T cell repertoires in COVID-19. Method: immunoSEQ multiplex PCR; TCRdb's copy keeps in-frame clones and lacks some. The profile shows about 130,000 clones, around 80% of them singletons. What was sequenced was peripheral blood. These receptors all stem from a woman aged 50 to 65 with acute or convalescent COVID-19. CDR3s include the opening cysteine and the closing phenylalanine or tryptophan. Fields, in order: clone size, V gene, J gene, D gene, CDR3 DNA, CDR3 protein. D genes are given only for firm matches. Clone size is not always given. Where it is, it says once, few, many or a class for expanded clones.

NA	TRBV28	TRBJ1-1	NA	TGTGCCAGCAGTTTAGTCCGTGGAGCCACTGAAGCTTTCTTT	CASSLVRGATEAFF
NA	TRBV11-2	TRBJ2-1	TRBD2	TGTGCCAGCAGCTTTTCGACTAGCAACTCCTACAATGAGCAGTTCTTC	CASSFSTSNSYNEQFF
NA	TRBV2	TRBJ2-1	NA	TGTGCCAGCAGTGCGGGAAGCTCCTACAATGAGCAGTTCTTC	CASSAGSSYNEQFF
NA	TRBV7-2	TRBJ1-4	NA	TGTGCCAGCAGCTTATGGGCTCAGGGTGGCGAAAAACTGTTTTTT	CASSLWAQGGEKLFF
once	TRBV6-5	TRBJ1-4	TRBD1	TGTGCCAGCAGTTTTTCGCCGACAGGGGTACGCGAAAAACTGTTTTTT	CASSFSPTGVREKLFF
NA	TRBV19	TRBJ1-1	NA	TGTGCCAGTACTATATCGACCCCGGGCACTGAAGCTTTCTTT	CASTISTPGTEAFF
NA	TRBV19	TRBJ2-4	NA	TGTGCCAGTAGTATGCAATTTTGGGGCACGGGTCTAGCCAAAAACATTCAGTACTTC	CASSMQFWGTGLAKNIQYF
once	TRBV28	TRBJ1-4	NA	TGTGCCAGCAGTGTTCAGCCAGGAAAACTGTTTTTT	CASSVQPGKLFF
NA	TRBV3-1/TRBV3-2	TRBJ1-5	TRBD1	TGTGCCAGCAGCCAGGGGACAGGTACGAGTAAGCCCCAGCATTTT	CASSQGTGTSKPQHF
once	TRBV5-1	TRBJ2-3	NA	TGCGCCAGCAGCTTCCAGCGGGCGTCAGATACGCAGTATTTT	CASSFQRASDTQYF
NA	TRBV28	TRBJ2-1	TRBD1	TGTGCCAGCAAAGTTTTGGACAGGGCTTTTAATGAGCAGTTCTTC	CASKVLDRAFNEQFF
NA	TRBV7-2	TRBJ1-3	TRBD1	TGTGCCAGCAGCTTAGAAGGGGGCCGTTCTGGAAACACCATATATTTT	CASSLEGGRSGNTIYF
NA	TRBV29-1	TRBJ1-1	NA	TGCAGCGTAGCGGGACGGCTGAACACTGAAGCTTTCTTT	CSVAGRLNTEAFF
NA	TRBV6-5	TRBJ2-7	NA	TGTGCCAGCAGTTACCGTCCCCGGGGGGCATCATCCGAGCAGTACTTC	CASSYRPRGASSEQYF
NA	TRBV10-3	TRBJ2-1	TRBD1	TGTGCCATCAATAGGGGACAGGGAAACGAGCAGTTCTTC	CAINRGQGNEQFF
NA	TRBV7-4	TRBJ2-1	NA	TGTGCCAGCATCACTAACCTCGGGGGCAATGAGCAGTTCTTC	CASITNLGGNEQFF
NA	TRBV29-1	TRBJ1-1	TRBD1	TGCAGCGTTGAAAGTGGACAGGGGCACACTGAAGCTTTCTTT	CSVESGQGHTEAFF
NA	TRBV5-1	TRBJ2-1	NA	TGCGCCAGCAGCTTGGCTCCCGGGAGATACTCTGAGCAGTTCTTC	CASSLAPGRYSEQFF
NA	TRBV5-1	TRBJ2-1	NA	TGCGCCAGCAGCTCTAACCTAGGCTCTTACAATGAGCAGTTCTTC	CASSSNLGSYNEQFF
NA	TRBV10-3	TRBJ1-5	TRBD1	TGTGCCATCAGCGCGGACAGGGGCGTTCAGCCCCAGCATTTT	CAISADRGVQPQHF
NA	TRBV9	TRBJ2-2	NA	TGTGCCAGCAGGGGAGGCGGGAATCCTTCTTTAAACGCCGGGGAGCTGTTTTTT	CASRGGGNPSLNAGELFF
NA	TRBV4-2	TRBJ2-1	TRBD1	TGTGCCAGCAGCCACGACAGGGTTGAGCAGTTCTTC	CASSHDRVEQFF
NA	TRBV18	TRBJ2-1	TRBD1	TGTGCCAGCTCACCAATAGGGGGCGCTTACAATGAGCAGTTCTTC	CASSPIGGAYNEQFF
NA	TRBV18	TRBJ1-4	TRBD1	TGTGCCAGCTCAACCGGACAGGGGAAGAAAAAACTGTTTTTT	CASSTGQGKKKLFF
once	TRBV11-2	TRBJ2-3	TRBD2	TGTGCCAGCAGATCGGGACTAGCGGGAGGGAGGGGGCAGTATTTT	CASRSGLAGGRGQYF
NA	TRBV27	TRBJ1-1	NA	TGTGCCAGCAGTTTATTACCAGGGGATAGGAATGAAGCTTTCTTT	CASSLLPGDRNEAFF
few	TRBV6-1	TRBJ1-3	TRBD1	TGTGCCAGCAGTGATCAGGACAGGGCCCTACACACCATATATTTT	CASSDQDRALHTIYF
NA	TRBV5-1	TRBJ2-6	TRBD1	TGCGCCAGCAGATACACGACAGGGACTGGGGCCAACGTCCTGACTTTC	CASRYTTGTGANVLTF
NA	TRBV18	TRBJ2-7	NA	TGTGCCAGCTCACCTACAACAGACTACGAGCAGTACTTC	CASSPTTDYEQYF
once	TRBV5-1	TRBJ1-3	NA	TGCGCCAGCAGCTTGGACAGACCTCCGAACACCATATATTTT	CASSLDRPPNTIYF
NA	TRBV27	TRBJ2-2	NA	TGTGCCAGCAGGGGGCGGCAGGGGAACACCGGGGAGCTGTTTTTT	CASRGRQGNTGELFF
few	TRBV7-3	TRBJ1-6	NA	TGTGCCAGCAGCTTAACGGGGGGGCCCGAATCACCCCTCCACTTT	CASSLTGGPESPLHF
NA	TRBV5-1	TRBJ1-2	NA	TGCGCCAGCAGCTTGGGGACTGGGTATGGCTACACCTTC	CASSLGTGYGYTF
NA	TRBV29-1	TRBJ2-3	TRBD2	TGCAGCGTTGAGATGCGGGAGGGCCCAGATACGCAGTATTTT	CSVEMREGPDTQYF
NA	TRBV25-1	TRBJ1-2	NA	TGTGCCACCGAGGGCTATCTTAACTATGGCTACACCTTC	CATEGYLNYGYTF
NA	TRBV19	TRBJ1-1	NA	TGTGCCAGTAGTATCCGGGAGGTGAACACTGAAGCTTTCTTT	CASSIREVNTEAFF
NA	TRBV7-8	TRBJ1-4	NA	TGTGCCAGCAGCTTAAGGACAGCCATTAATGAAAAACTGTTTTTT	CASSLRTAINEKLFF
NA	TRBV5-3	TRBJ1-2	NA	TGTGCCAGAGGGAGCTATGGCTACACCTTC	CARGSYGYTF
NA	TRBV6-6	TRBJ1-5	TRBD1	TGTGCCAGCAGTTTTCCGGGACAGGGAAAAAATCAGCCCCAGCATTTT	CASSFPGQGKNQPQHF
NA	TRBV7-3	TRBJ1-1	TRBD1	TGTGCCAGCAGTAAGCAGGGGGGCGACACTGAAGCTTTCTTT	CASSKQGGDTEAFF